The clone carrying this T cell receptor (beta chain) turned up a few times. The target antigen is unknown. The sample originates from a study of human T cells and chemical hapten exposure. This sample's time point: patch test 1, 2 weeks after DPC sensitization. The treatment is: therapeutic diphenylcyclopropenone sensitization with weekly scalp DPC. Each CDR3 protein gets one entry after TCRdb re-called the RACE reads with MiXCR. The sample shows over 95,000 distinct CDR3 sequences, 9.5% to 15% of them seen only once. This CDR3 is built from 17 residues. V trimming: 3 bases; J trimming: 2 bases; junction bases outside the gene matches: 5. CDR1 is KGHDR, CDR2 SFDVKD, per germline. Study results and caveats: It should be noted that donors had alopecia, so their immune response may differ from healthy people's.

This rearrangement joins TRBV24-1 to TRBJ2-3; TRBD1 aligns across 12 bases. Sequences were derived from whole blood, sampled in connection with sensitization to the hapten diphenylcyclopropenone (DPC). This clonotype was sampled from a woman in her 40s with alopecia areata. Some clones in this sample may be carry-over from other donors' samples. Here the CDR3 reads CATSDPGTGGFTDTQYF. The CDR3 DNA reads as TGTGCCACCAGTGATCCCGGGACAGGGGGCTTCACAGATACGCAGTATTTT.